The next 26 T cell receptor beta chains were all read from a single sample in a study of patients and donors after allogeneic stem cell transplantation. TCRdb used MiXCR to reprocess the RT-PCR reads, holding one entry per CDR3 protein. This table holds 190,000 or so distinct CDR3 sequences, around 40% found once. Material for sequencing was blood, either unsorted or a sorted T cell fraction (not recorded which). The receptor source for this set is a human donor who was either an allogeneic HSCT recipient or a stem cell or donor lymphocyte infusion donor (not recorded which). It is not recorded whose cells these are; they may come from a transplant donor.

CDR3 coding DNA: TGCGCCAGCAGTGCCGGGACAGGGGCGACTAACTATGGCTACACCTTC. Encoded protein: CASSAGTGATNYGYTF. The J gene is TRBJ1-2, the V gene TRBV5-1; TRBD1 aligns across 10 bases. Germline assignment: CDR1 SGHRS and CDR2 YFSETQ. The CDR3 spans 16 residues. The V and J ends lost 5 bases and 0 bases, in that order; junction bases with no gene match: 7.

The J gene is TRBJ2-4, the V gene TRBV2; no clear D. The CDR3 loop spans 15 amino acids. Germline CDR1 and CDR2: SNHLY and FYNNEI. Trimming cost V 5 bases and J 3 bases, with 14 bases left between them. The CDR3 DNA follows: TGTGCCAGCAGTCCCCGGTCCTTAGGCAAAAACATTCAGTACTTC. Its protein product is CASSPRSLGKNIQYF.

The chain couples TRBV12-3 or TRBV12-4 to TRBJ2-7, with TRBD1 as a possible D gene (5 bases). The CDR3 length is 14 residues. Trimming left V 7 bases short and J 2 bases short, with 15 bases between. The CDR3 region is CASTESGLTYEQYF. The CDR3 DNA is TGTGCCAGCACCGAATCAGGGCTTACCTACGAGCAGTACTTC.

The chain couples TRBV9 to TRBJ1-1; unclear D gene. Trimming shortened V by 3 bases and J by 2 bases, and 14 bases separated the two germline ends. This CDR3 contains 15 residues. CDR1 is SGDLS and CDR2 is YYNGEE in the germline V gene. The CDR3 bases are TGTGCCAGCAGCGGGGCCGGGATAGCCAACACTGAAGCTTTCTTT. Amino acids: CASSGAGIANTEAFF.

V and J are TRBV20-1 and TRBJ1-4; TRBD1 matches at 7 bases. CDR1 and CDR2 from the germline V gene are DFQATT and SNEGSKA (reference sequence). This CDR3 is built from 13 residues. The junction had 9 bases not matched to a gene; V was cut back by 6 bases and J by 8 bases. The chain's CDR3 is CSALDRVKEKLFF. The CDR3 bases are TGCAGTGCCCTAGACAGGGTTAAAGAAAAACTGTTTTTT.

This sequence joins TRBV12-3 or TRBV12-4 and TRBJ1-1; a possible D gene is TRBD1 (6 bases). This CDR3 region has 15 residues. Trimming took off 3 bases at V and 0 bases at J, with 11 bases between the two ends. The CDR3 DNA sequence: TGTGCCAGCAGTTTTGGGGCAGGGGTGAACACTGAAGCTTTCTTT. As protein: CASSFGAGVNTEAFF.

This chain uses TRBV20-1 with TRBJ2-7; possibly TRBD1 for D (6 bases). Trimming took off 3 bases at V and 4 bases at J, with 22 bases between the two ends. The CDR3 is 16 amino acids. The germline V gene has CDR1 DFQATT and CDR2 SNEGSKA (reference sequence). CDR3 nucleotide sequence: TGCAGTGCTAGGGACAGAGCGAAGGATTGGGGTTACGAGCAGTACTTC. Protein: CSARDRAKDWGYEQYF.

This clonotype was seen only a few times. This chain links TRBV2 with TRBJ1-5; D is undetermined. Germline CDR1 and CDR2: SNHLY and FYNNEI. The CDR3 extends over 13 amino acids. The V gene lost 5 bases and the J gene lost 5 bases, with 10 bases spanning the gap. The CDR3 protein is CASSRREDQPQHF. In DNA, the CDR3 is TGTGCCAGCAGTCGACGTGAGGATCAGCCCCAGCATTTT.

The V and J genes are TRBV29-1 and TRBJ2-3; 11 nucleotides match TRBD2. The V gene's germline CDR1 is SQVTM and CDR2 ANQGSEA. Trimming removed 1 base from V and 6 bases from J; junction bases left unmatched: 12. The CDR3 totals 17 residues. CDR3 coding DNA: TGCAGCGTTGAAGCGAATTCACTAGCGGGGGTTTGGGATACGCAGTATTTT. Its translation: CSVEANSLAGVWDTQYF.

This clonotype was seen a handful of times. The genes are TRBV20-1 and TRBJ2-7; no clear D gene. This CDR3 contains 12 residues. Germline V lookup: CDR1 DFQATT, CDR2 SNEGSKA (reference sequence). Between the trimmed V and J ends, which lost 2 bases and 4 bases, there was a span of 9 bases. The CDR3 loop is CSARPDTYEQYF. CDR3 nucleotide sequence: TGCAGTGCTAGACCCGACACTTACGAGCAGTACTTC.

This clonotype occurred once. The chain has TRBV10-3 and TRBJ2-4, with 7 bases matching TRBD2. This CDR3 is 14 amino acids long. In germline, CDR1 is ENHRY, CDR2 SYGVKD. The V and J ends lost 2 bases and 8 bases, in that order; junction bases with no gene match: 6. The CDR3 here is CAISEDQRGDIQYF. In DNA, the CDR3 is TGTGCCATCAGTGAGGACCAGCGGGGTGACATTCAGTACTTC.

The rearrangement links TRBV12-3 or TRBV12-4 to TRBJ1-2, with 10 bases lining up with TRBD1. The CDR3 sequence is 16 residues long. J gave up 5 bases and V 5 bases, and 11 bases lay outside the gene matches. CDR3 amino acids: CASSRSRDRGGYGYTF. As DNA, the CDR3 is TGTGCCAGCAGTAGAAGCCGGGACAGGGGAGGTTATGGCTACACCTTC.

This clonotype was seen more than once but under ten times. The gene calls are TRBV12-3 or TRBV12-4 and TRBJ1-1, with a weak D call TRBD1 (5 bases). The V end lost 10 bases, the J end lost 1 base, and 16 bases lay between the germline ends. CDR3 length: 14 amino acids. CDR3 DNA: TGTGCCACCGCCTCCGTCGGGGGGAACACTGAAGCTTTCTTT. Translated, it gives CATASVGGNTEAFF.

This clonotype came up a few times. The rearrangement uses TRBV29-1 and TRBJ1-4; D not certain. Trimming took 5 bases from V and 8 from J, leaving 18 bases between them. This CDR3 contains 14 residues. Per germline, CDR1 SQVTM and CDR2 ANQGSEA. The CDR3 loop is CSVLYAIGGEKLFF. The CDR3 DNA reads as TGCAGCGTTCTGTACGCTATAGGAGGAGAAAAACTGTTTTTT.

This clonotype was observed a handful of times. This chain joins TRBV12-3 or TRBV12-4 and TRBJ1-4, with 10 bases identical to TRBD1. The CDR3 loop spans 16 amino acids. After removal of 7 bases from V and 7 bases from J, the junction contained 12 bases not matched to a gene. The DNA of the CDR3 is TGTGCCAGCAATCTTGGACAGGGGGTACTTTCTGAAAAACTGTTTTTT. Protein: CASNLGQGVLSEKLFF.

The CDR3 loop is CASSWDRSEAFF. CDR3 DNA sequence: TGTGCCAGCAGTTGGGACAGATCCGAAGCTTTCTTT. The chain links TRBV12-3 or TRBV12-4 to TRBJ1-1; TRBD1 matches at 7 bases. The CDR3 is 12 amino acids. V shed 4 bases, J shed 8 bases, and the junction held 4 bases outside the gene matches.

The chain links TRBV29-1 to TRBJ1-1, with 7 bases that match TRBD1. This CDR3 has 13 amino acids. After removal of 7 bases from V and 0 bases from J, the junction contained 5 bases not matched to a gene. Per germline, CDR1 SQVTM and CDR2 ANQGSEA. CDR3 amino acids: CSGETGMNTEAFF. CDR3 sequence (DNA): TGCAGCGGAGAGACAGGGATGAACACTGAAGCTTTCTTT.

The chain links TRBV10-3 to TRBJ2-3; 8 bases agree with TRBD1. CDR1 ENHRY and CDR2 SYGVKD come from the germline V gene. There are 14 residues in the CDR3. V trimming: 8 bases; J trimming: 6 bases; junction bases outside the gene matches: 10. The CDR3 bases are TGTGCCATCGGCGGGTCAGGGGGCGCGGATACGCAGTATTTT. As protein: CAIGGSGGADTQYF.

The chain is built from TRBV12-3 or TRBV12-4 and TRBJ1-1; 10 nucleotides agree with TRBD1. This CDR3 comprises 13 residues. The V segment lost 8 bases and the J segment 2 bases; nucleotides outside the gene matches: 2. CDR3 protein: CASGDRGNTEAFF. The CDR3 DNA follows: TGTGCCAGCGGGGACAGGGGTAACACTGAAGCTTTCTTT.

In its sample, this clonotype was seen once. The chain carries TRBV10-3 and TRBJ2-3; 7 bases line up with TRBD1. The CDR3 loop spans 15 amino acids. V dropped 4 bases and J dropped 2; count of bases not matched to a gene: 6. CDR1 is ENHRY and CDR2 is SYGVKD in the germline V gene. The CDR3 region has the DNA TGTGCCATCAGTGGCCGGGACAGCCACACAGATACGCAGTATTTT. This encodes CAISGRDSHTDTQYF.

There are a few counts of this clonotype. This sequence joins TRBV28 and TRBJ1-5; unclear D gene. The CDR3 consists of 16 residues. Germline CDR1 reads MDHEN; CDR2 reads SYDVKM. V lost 4 bases, J lost 3 bases, and 16 bases lay in between. CDR3 protein: CASSSTRESPNQPQHF. In DNA form, the CDR3 reads TGTGCCAGCAGTTCTACCCGAGAGTCACCCAATCAGCCCCAGCATTTT.

The gene calls are TRBV9 and TRBJ1-2, with a tentative D call TRBD1 (5 bases). Trimming took 6 bases from V and 6 from J, leaving 21 bases between them. Germline lookup yields CDR1 SGDLS and CDR2 YYNGEE. The CDR3 consists of 15 residues. This chain's CDR3 is CASNPWDRATHGYTF. CDR3 coding DNA: TGTGCCAGCAACCCATGGGACCGGGCTACCCATGGCTACACCTTC.

The V gene is TRBV25-1, the J gene TRBJ1-1; D gene unclear. Trimming took 1 base from V and 0 from J, leaving 6 bases between them. The V gene's germline CDR1 is MGHDK and CDR2 SYGVNS. This CDR3 has 14 residues. This CDR3 reads CASSESALNTEAFF. CDR3 sequence (DNA): TGTGCCAGCAGTGAATCTGCATTGAACACTGAAGCTTTCTTT.

The rearrangement joins TRBV9 to TRBJ1-1; no reliable D call. CDR1 and CDR2 from the germline V gene are SGDLS and YYNGEE. V dropped 0 bases and J dropped 1 base, with 16 bases sitting between them. This CDR3 comprises 17 residues. The CDR3 DNA sequence: TGTGCCAGCAGCGTAGTATCACCGAAACCAGGGAACACTGAAGCTTTCTTT. Its translation is CASSVVSPKPGNTEAFF.

The chain has TRBV6-1 and TRBJ1-5; D remains unclear. The V end lost 8 bases, the J end lost 5 bases, and 16 bases lay between the germline ends. Looked up from germline, CDR1 is MNHNS and CDR2 is SASEGT. The CDR3 extends over 14 amino acids. The CDR3 protein is CASARGWRDQPQHF. The CDR3 coding sequence is TGTGCCAGCGCCCGGGGTTGGAGGGATCAGCCCCAGCATTTT.

The chain uses TRBV6-6 and TRBJ2-5, with D hard to call. Germline V gene data show CDR1 as MNHNY and CDR2 as SVGAGI (reference sequence). The CDR3 has 13 residues. The V end lost 7 bases, the J end lost 1 base, and 10 bases lay between the germline ends. This CDR3 reads CASNRDTQETQYF. In nucleotides, the CDR3 is TGTGCCAGCAACCGCGACACCCAAGAGACCCAGTACTTC.